The source of this T cell receptor beta chain is a study of shared clonotypes between healthy human individuals. Looking at the study overall: Three CD4 naive, three CD4 memory, two CD8 naive and one CD8 memory plate were used per donor. General study points: Memory subsets generally showed smaller estimated richness than naive subsets did.

As processed by the authors: Junction-only sequences without quality scores came from ImmunoSEQ, so filtering differed. Generated by immunoSEQ multiplex PCR, the TCRdb table keeps only in-frame clones and is missing some. The V and J calls and the clone size are those of that table, but D and trimming were determined from the DNA. The data contain around 640,000 clones, about 95% of them singletons. Regarding this clone: Its antigen is not identified.

CDR3 length equals 17 residues. CDR1 is LGHNA, CDR2 YNFKEQ, per germline. Trimming cost V 0 bases and J 4 bases, with 16 bases left between them. Terminally differentiated effector memory CD45RA+ cells were excluded from the naive CD8 cells, which were CD45RO-negative and positively selected for CCR7. Sequenced sample: naive CD8+ T cells sorted from blood. The chain employs TRBV4-2 and TRBJ2-1; tentatively, D is TRBD2 (7 bases). The clonotype comes from a woman younger than 45 in good health. The CDR3 sequence: CASSQEGGASGYNEQFF. The DNA of the CDR3 is TGTGCCAGCAGCCAAGAGGGGGGGGCTAGCGGATACAATGAGCAGTTCTTC.